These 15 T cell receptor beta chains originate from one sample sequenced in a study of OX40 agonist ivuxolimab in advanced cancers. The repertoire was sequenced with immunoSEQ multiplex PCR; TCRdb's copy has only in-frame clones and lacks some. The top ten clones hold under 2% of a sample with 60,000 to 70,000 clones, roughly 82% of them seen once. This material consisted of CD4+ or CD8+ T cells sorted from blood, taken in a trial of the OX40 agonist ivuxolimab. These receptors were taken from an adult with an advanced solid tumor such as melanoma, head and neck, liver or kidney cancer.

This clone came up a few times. The chain's CDR3 is CASSQLGAGGYGYTF. The CDR3 nucleotides are TGCGCCAGCAGCCAACTAGGGGCGGGAGGCTATGGCTACACCTTC. The genes are TRBV4-1 and TRBJ1-2; D may be TRBD1 (5 bases). Germline CDR1 MGHRA, CDR2 YSYEKL. The CDR3 runs to 15 residues. V was cut by 2 bases and J by 4 bases, with 14 bases left in between.

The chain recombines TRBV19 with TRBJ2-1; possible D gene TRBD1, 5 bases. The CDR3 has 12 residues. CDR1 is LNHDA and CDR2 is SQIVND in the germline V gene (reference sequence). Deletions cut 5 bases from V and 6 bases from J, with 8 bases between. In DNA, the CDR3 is TGTGCCAGTAGTTTACAGGTCAATGAGCAGTTCTTC. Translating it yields CASSLQVNEQFF.

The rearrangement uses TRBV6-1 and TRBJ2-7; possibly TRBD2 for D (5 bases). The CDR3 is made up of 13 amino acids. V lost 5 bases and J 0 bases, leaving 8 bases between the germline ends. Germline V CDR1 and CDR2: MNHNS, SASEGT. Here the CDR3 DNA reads TGTGCCAGCAGTTTCGGACTCTCCTACGAGCAGTACTTC. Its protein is CASSFGLSYEQYF.

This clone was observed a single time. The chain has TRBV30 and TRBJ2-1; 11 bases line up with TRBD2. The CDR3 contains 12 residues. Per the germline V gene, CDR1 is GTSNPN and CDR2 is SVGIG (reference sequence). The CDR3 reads CVLGTSGNEQFF. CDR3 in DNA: TGTGTCCTGGGGACTAGCGGCAATGAGCAGTTCTTC. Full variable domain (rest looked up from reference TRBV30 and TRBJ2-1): SQTIHQWPATLVQPVGSPLSLECTVEGTSNPNLYWYRQAAGRGLQLLFYSVGIGQISSEVPQNLSASRPQDRQFILSSKKLLLSDSGFYLCVLGTSGNEQFFGPGTRLTVL.

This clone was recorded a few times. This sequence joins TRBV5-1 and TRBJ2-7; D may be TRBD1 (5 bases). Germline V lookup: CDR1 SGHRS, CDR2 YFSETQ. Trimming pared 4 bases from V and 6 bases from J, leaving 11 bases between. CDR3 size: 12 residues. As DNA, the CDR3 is TGCGCCAGCAGCGATACAGGAACCGAGCAGTACTTC. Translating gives CASSDTGTEQYF.

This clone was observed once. CDR3: CASSERAGSNTGELFF. CDR3 sequence (DNA): TGTGCCAGCAGTGAAAGAGCGGGGTCGAACACCGGGGAGCTGTTTTTT. The chain couples TRBV6-1 to TRBJ2-2; 7 bases map to TRBD2. Germline lookup yields CDR1 MNHNS and CDR2 SASEGT. The length of the CDR3 is 16 residues. Trimming removed 2 bases from V and 0 bases from J; junction bases left unmatched: 3.

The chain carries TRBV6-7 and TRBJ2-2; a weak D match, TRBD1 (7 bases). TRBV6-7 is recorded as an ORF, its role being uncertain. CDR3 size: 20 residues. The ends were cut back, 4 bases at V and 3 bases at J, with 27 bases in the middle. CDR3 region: CASSSCGTVGRCTHTGELFF. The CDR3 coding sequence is TGTGCCAGCAGTTCCTGCGGGACAGTCGGACGTTGCACCCACACCGGGGAGCTGTTTTTT.

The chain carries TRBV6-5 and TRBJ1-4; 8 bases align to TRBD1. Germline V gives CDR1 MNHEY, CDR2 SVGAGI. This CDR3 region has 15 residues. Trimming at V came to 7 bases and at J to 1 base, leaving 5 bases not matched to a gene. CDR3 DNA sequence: TGTGCCAGCACCCGCAGGGGGCGAACTAATGAAAAACTGTTTTTT. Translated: CASTRRGRTNEKLFF.

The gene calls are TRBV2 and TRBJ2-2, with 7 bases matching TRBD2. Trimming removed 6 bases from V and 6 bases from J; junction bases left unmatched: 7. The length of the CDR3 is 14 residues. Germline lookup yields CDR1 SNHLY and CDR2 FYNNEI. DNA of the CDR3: TGTGCCAGCAGCCGCGGGGGTGGGGCCGGGGAGCTGTTTTTT. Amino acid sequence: CASSRGGGAGELFF.

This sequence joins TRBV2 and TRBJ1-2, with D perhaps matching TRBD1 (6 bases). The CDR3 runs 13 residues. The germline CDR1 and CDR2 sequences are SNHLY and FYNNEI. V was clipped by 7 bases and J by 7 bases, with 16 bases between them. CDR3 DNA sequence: TGTGCCAGCAAGGAAGGGGGGATAAGTGGCTACACCTTC. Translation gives CASKEGGISGYTF.

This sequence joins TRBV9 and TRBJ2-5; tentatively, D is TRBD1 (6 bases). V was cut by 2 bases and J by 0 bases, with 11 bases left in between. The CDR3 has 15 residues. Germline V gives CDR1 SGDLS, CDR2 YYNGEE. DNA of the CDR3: TGTGCCAGCAGCGTTCTCAGGGGTTACCAAGAGACCCAGTACTTC. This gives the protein CASSVLRGYQETQYF.

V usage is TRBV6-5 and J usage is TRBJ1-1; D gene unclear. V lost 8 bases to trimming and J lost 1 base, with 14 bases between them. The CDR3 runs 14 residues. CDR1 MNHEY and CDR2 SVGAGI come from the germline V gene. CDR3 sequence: CASSFSTPNTEAFF. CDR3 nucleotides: TGTGCCAGCTCCTTTTCTACTCCGAACACTGAAGCTTTCTTT.

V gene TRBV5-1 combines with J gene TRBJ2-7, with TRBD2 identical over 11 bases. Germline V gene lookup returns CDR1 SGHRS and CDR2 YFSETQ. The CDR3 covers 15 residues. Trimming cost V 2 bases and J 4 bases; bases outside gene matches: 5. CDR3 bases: TGCGCCAGCAGCTTAACTAGCGGGAGTTGGTACGAGCAGTACTTC. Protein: CASSLTSGSWYEQYF.

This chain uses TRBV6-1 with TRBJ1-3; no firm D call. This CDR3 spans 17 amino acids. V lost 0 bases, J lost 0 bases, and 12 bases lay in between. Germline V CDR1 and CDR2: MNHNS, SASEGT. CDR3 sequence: CASSEAHGGSSGNTIYF. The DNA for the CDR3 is TGTGCCAGCAGTGAAGCGCACGGAGGGAGCTCTGGAAACACCATATATTTT.

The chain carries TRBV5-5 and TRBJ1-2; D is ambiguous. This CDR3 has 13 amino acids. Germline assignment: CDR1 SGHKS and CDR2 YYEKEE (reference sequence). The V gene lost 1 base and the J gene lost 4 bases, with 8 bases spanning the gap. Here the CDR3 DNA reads TGTGCCAGCAGCTTGAGGGCTGGCTATGGCTACACCTTC. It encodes CASSLRAGYGYTF.